This entry lists 7 T cell receptor beta chains sequenced from one sample in a study of response to subunit inactivated influenza vaccine. TCRdb re-called the RT-PCR reads with MiXCR, one entry per CDR3 protein. Seen here are approximately 520,000 distinct CDR3 sequences, approximately 17% observed once, and the top ten hold about 3%. The material sequenced was CD4+ T cells sorted from PBMCs, taken less than 30 months after vaccination. Receptors were obtained from a man between 50 and 75 years old who received an inactivated influenza vaccine.

This clonotype has a count of ten or more. V usage is TRBV4-2 and J usage is TRBJ1-1; possibly TRBD1 for D (5 bases). Germline lookup yields CDR1 LGHNA and CDR2 YNFKEQ. V lost 3 bases and J lost 4, with 9 bases in between. The CDR3 has 13 residues. For the CDR3, the DNA is TGTGCCAGCAGCCAGGGGCAGTTCACTGAAGCTTTCTTT. This encodes CASSQGQFTEAFF.

This clonotype was counted ten times or more. The J gene is TRBJ2-3, the V gene TRBV20-1, with D uncertain. Trimming took off 6 bases at V and 5 bases at J, with 12 bases between the two ends. This CDR3 spans 12 amino acids. Per the germline V gene, CDR1 is DFQATT and CDR2 is SNEGSKA (reference sequence). The CDR3 DNA sequence: TGCAGTGCCGTCGGAAATGGAGATACGCAGTATTTT. Amino acid sequence: CSAVGNGDTQYF.

The chain recombines TRBV19 with TRBJ2-7; D unclear. Germline V gives CDR1 LNHDA, CDR2 SQIVND (reference sequence). Deletions cut 0 bases from V and 2 bases from J, with 8 bases between. The CDR3 consists of 14 residues. CDR3 protein: CASSIDPATYEQYF. DNA of the CDR3: TGTGCCAGTAGTATAGATCCGGCGACCTACGAGCAGTACTTC.

The chain is built from TRBV6-5 and TRBJ2-5, with a possible D match to TRBD2 (5 bases). The germline gives CDR1 MNHEY, CDR2 SVGAGI. The V gene lost 2 bases and the J gene lost 5 bases, with 12 bases spanning the gap. This CDR3 is 14 amino acids long. The CDR3, as DNA: TGTGCCAGCAGTTACAGACTCCGCGGGGAGACCCAGTACTTC. It specifies CASSYRLRGETQYF.

The chain has TRBV20-1 and TRBJ1-1; the D is unclear. Germline CDR1 DFQATT, CDR2 SNEGSKA (reference sequence). Trimming removed 5 bases at V and 3 bases at J, with 7 bases between. The CDR3 extends over 11 amino acids. The CDR3 coding sequence is TGCAGTGCTGGGCTCTACACTGAAGCTTTCTTT. It is translated as CSAGLYTEAFF.

Ten or more counts support this clonotype. This chain uses TRBV4-3 with TRBJ1-2; D perhaps matches TRBD1 (6 bases). Germline V gives CDR1 LGHNA, CDR2 YSLEER. The CDR3 covers 15 residues. Trimming left V 4 bases short and J 0 bases short, with 12 bases between. The CDR3 loop is CASSLQRGANYGYTF. The CDR3 nucleotides read TGCGCCAGCAGCCTCCAAAGGGGGGCTAACTATGGCTACACCTTC.

The CDR3 region is CSARWTGSGNTIYF. CDR3 coding DNA: TGCAGTGCTAGGTGGACAGGATCCGGAAACACCATATATTTT. The chain links TRBV20-1 to TRBJ1-3; 7 nucleotides match TRBD1. J was trimmed by 4 bases and V by 3 bases; bases with no gene match: 6. This CDR3 region has 14 residues. Germline CDR1 is DFQATT and CDR2 is SNEGSKA (reference sequence).